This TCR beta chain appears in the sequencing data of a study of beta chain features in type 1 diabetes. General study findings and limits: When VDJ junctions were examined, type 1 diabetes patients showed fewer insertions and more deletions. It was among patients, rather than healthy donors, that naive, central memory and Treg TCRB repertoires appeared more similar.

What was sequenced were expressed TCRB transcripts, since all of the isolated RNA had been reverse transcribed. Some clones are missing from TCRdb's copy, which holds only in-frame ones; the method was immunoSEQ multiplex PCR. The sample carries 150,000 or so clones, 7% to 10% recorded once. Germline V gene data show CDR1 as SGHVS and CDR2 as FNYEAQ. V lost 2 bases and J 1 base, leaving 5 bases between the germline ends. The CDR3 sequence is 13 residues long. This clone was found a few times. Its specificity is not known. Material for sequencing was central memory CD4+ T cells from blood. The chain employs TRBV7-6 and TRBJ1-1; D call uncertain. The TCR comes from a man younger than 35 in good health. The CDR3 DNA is TGTGCCAGCAGCTTACAGGAGAACACTGAAGCTTTCTTT. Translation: CASSLQENTEAFF.